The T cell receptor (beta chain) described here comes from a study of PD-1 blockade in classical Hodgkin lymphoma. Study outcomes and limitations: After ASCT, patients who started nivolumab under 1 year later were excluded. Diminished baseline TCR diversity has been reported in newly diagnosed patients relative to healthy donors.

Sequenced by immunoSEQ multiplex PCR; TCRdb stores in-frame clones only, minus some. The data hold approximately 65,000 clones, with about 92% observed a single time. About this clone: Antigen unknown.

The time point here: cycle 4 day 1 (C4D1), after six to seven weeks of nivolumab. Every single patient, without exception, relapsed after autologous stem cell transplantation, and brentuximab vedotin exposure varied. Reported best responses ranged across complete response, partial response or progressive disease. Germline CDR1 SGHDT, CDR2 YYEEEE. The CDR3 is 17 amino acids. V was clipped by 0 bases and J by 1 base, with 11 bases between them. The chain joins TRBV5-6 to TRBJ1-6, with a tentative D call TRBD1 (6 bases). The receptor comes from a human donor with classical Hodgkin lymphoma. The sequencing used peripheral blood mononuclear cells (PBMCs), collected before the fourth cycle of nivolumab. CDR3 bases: TGTGCCAGCAGCTTGGGGCAGGGGAGGTCCTATAATTCACCCCTCCACTTT. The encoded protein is CASSLGQGRSYNSPLHF.